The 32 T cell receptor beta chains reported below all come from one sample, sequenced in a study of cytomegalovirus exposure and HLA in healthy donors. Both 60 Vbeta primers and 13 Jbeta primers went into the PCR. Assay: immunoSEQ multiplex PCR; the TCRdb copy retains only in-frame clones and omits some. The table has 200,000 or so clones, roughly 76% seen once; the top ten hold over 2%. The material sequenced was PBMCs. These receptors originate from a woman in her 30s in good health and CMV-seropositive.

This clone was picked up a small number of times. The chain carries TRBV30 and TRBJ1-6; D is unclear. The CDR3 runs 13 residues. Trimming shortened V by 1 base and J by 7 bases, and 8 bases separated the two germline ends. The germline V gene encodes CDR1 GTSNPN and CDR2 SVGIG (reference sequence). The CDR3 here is CAWSDHGNSPLHF. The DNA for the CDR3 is TGTGCCTGGAGTGACCACGGGAATTCACCCCTCCACTTT.

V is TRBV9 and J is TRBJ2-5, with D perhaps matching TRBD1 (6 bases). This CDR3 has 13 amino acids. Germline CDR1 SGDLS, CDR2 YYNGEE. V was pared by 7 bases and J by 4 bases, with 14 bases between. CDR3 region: CASQRGGGETQYF. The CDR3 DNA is TGTGCCAGCCAGCGTGGGGGCGGAGAGACCCAGTACTTC. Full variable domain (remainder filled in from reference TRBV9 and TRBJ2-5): DSGVTQTPKHLITATGQRVTLRCSPRSGDLSVYWYQQSLDQGLQFLIQYYNGEERAKGNILERFSAQQFPDLHSELNLSSLELGDSALYFCASQRGGGETQYFGPGTRLLVL.

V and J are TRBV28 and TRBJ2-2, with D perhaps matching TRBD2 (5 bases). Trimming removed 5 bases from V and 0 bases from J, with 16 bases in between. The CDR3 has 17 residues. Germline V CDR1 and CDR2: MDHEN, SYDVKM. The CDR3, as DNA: TGTGCCAGCAGTCTCGGCGGAGGCTGGTCGAACACCGGGGAGCTGTTTTTT. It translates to CASSLGGGWSNTGELFF.

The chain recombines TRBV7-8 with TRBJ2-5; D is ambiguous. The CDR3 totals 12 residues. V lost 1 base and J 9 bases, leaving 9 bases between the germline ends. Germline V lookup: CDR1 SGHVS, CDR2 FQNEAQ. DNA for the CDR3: TGTGCCAGCAGCTTAGTCGGTTCGGCCCAGTACTTC. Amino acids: CASSLVGSAQYF.

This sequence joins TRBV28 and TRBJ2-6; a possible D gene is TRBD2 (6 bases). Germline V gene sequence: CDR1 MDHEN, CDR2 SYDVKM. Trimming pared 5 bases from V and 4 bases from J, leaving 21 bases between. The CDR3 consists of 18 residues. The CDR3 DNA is TGTGCCAGCAGTCTTAGGGGTCTTGGGGCGGGAGGGGCCAACGTCCTGACTTTC. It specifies CASSLRGLGAGGANVLTF.

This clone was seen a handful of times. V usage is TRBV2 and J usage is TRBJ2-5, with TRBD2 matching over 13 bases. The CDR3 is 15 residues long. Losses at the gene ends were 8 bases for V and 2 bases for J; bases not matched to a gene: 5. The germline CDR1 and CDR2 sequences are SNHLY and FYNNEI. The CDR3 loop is CASAGTSGKQETQYF. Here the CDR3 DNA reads TGTGCCAGCGCCGGGACTAGCGGGAAACAAGAGACCCAGTACTTC.

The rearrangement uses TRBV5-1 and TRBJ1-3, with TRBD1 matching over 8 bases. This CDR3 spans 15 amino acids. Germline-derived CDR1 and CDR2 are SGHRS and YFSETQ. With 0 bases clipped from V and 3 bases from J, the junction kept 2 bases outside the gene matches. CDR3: CASSLGTGNGNTIYF. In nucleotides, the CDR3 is TGCGCCAGCAGCTTGGGGACAGGGAATGGAAACACCATATATTTT.

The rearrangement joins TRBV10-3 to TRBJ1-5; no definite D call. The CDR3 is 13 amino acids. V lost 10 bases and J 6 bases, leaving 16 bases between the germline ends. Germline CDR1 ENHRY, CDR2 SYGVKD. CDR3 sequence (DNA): TGTGCCACCCGAGGAGTGGGTGGTCAGCCCCAGCATTTT. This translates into CATRGVGGQPQHF.

The chain's CDR3 is CASAQGGRARDTQYF. The CDR3 DNA reads TGCGCCAGCGCGCAGGGCGGGAGGGCCAGGGATACGCAGTATTTT. This chain uses TRBV4-3 with TRBJ2-3, with 9 bases that match TRBD2. The CDR3 runs 15 residues. Germline trimming cut 8 bases from V and 6 bases from J; bases unmatched to any gene: 12. CDR1 is LGHNA and CDR2 is YSLEER in the germline V gene.

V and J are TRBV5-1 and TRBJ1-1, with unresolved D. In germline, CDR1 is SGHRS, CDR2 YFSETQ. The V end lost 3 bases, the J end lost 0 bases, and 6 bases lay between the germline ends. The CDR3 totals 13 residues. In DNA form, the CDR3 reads TGCGCCAGCAGCTCCCAGATGAACACTGAAGCTTTCTTT. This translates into CASSSQMNTEAFF.

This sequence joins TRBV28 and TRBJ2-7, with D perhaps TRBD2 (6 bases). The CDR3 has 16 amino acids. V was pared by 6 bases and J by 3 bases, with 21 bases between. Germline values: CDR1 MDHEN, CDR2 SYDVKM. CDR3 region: CASSAAPGLGNYEQYF. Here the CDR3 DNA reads TGTGCCAGCAGCGCAGCGCCGGGACTGGGGAACTACGAGCAGTACTTC.

The CDR3 reads CASSLGQGQETQYF. In DNA, the CDR3 is TGTGCCAGCAGCTTAGGCCAGGGGCAAGAGACCCAGTACTTC. This sequence joins TRBV7-9 and TRBJ2-5, with D tentatively TRBD1 (6 bases). V dropped 1 base and J dropped 2 bases, with 8 bases sitting between them. The germline CDR1 and CDR2 sequences are SEHNR and FQNEAQ (reference sequence). The CDR3 totals 14 residues.

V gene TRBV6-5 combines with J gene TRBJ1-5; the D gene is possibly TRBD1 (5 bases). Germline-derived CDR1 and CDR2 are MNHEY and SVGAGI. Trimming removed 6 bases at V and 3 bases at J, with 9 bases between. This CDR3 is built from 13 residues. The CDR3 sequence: CASRRQHNQPQHF. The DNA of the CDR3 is TGTGCCAGCAGACGACAGCACAATCAGCCCCAGCATTTT.

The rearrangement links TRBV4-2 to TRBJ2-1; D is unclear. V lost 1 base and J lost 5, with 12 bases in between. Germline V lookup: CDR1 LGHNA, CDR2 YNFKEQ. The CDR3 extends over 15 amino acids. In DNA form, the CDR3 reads TGTGCCAGCAGCCAAGGGGTCCGAACTAACAATGAGCAGTTCTTC. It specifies CASSQGVRTNNEQFF.

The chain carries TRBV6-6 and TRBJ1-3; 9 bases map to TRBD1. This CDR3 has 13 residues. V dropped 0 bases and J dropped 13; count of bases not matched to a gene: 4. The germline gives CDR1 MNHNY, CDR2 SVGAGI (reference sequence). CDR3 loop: CASSYSEGQGIYF. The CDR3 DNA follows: TGTGCCAGCAGTTACTCTGAAGGACAGGGGATATATTTT.

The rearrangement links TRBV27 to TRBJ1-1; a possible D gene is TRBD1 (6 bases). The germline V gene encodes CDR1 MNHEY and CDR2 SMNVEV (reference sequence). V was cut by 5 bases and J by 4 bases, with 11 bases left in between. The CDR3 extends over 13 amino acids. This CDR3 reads CASSTRGVTEAFF. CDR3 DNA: TGTGCCAGCAGTACCAGGGGAGTCACTGAAGCTTTCTTT.

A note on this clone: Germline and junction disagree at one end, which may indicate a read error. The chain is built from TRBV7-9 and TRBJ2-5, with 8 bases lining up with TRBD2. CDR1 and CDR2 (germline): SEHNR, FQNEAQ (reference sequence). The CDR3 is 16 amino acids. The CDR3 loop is CANSLGGGPSQETQYF. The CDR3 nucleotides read TGTGCCAACAGCTTAGGCGGGGGGCCTTCACAAGAGACCCAGTACTTC.

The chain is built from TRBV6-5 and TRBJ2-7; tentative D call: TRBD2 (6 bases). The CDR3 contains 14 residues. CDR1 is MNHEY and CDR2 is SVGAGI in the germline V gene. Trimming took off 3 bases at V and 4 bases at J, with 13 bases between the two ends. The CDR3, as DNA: TGTGCCAGCAGTTATCGGCGGGGAGAGTACGAGCAGTACTTC. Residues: CASSYRRGEYEQYF.

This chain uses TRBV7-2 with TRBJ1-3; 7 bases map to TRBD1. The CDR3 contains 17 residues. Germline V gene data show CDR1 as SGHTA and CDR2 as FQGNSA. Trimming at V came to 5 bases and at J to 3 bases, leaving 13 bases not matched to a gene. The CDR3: CASSLRGQEWYGNTIYF. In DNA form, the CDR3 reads TGTGCCAGCAGCCTAAGGGGGCAGGAGTGGTATGGAAACACCATATATTTT.

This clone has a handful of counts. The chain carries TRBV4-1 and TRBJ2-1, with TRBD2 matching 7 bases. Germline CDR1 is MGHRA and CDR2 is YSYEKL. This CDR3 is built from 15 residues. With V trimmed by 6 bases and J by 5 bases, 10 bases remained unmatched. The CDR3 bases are TGCGCCAGCAGGCAACAGACTAGCAGAGACAATGAGCAGTTCTTC. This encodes CASRQQTSRDNEQFF.

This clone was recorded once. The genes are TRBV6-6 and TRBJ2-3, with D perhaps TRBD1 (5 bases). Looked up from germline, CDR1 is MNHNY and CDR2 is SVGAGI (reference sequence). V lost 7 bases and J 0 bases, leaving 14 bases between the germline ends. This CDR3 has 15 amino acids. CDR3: CASTRTHSSTDTQYF. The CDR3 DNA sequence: TGTGCCAGCACCCGGACACATTCTAGCACAGATACGCAGTATTTT.

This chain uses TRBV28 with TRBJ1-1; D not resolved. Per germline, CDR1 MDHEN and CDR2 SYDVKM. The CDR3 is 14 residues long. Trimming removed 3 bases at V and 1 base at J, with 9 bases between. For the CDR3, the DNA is TGTGCCAGCAGTTTGGGCCCCCAGAACACTGAAGCTTTCTTT. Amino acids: CASSLGPQNTEAFF.

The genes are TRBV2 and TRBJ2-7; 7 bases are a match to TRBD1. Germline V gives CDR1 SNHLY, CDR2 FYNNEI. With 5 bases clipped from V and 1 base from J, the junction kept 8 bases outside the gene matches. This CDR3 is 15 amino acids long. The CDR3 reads CASSQPLTGSYEQYF. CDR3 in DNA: TGTGCCAGCAGTCAGCCACTGACAGGGTCCTACGAGCAGTACTTC. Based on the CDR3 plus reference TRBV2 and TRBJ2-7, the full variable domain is EPEVTQTPSHQVTQMGQEVILRCVPISNHLYFYWYRQILGQKVEFLVSFYNNEISEKSEIFDDQFSVERPDGSNFTLKIRSTKLEDSAMYFCASSQPLTGSYEQYFGPGTRLTVT.

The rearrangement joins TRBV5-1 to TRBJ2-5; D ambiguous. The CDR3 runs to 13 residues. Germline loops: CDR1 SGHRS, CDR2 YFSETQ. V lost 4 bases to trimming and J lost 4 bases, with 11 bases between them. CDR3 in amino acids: CASSPSRSETQYF. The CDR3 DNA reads TGCGCCAGCAGCCCATCTAGATCAGAGACCCAGTACTTC.

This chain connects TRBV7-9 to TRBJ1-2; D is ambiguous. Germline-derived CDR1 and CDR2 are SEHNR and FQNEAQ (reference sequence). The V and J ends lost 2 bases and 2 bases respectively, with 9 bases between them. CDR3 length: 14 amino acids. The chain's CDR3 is CASSLLGGNYGYTF. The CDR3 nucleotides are TGTGCCAGCAGCTTATTAGGAGGGAACTATGGCTACACCTTC.

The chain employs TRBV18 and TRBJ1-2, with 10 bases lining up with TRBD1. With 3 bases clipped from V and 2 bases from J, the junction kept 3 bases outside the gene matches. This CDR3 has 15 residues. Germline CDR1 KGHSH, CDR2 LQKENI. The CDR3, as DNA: TGTGCCAGCTCACCGACAGGGGGCAAGAACTATGGCTACACCTTC. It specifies CASSPTGGKNYGYTF.

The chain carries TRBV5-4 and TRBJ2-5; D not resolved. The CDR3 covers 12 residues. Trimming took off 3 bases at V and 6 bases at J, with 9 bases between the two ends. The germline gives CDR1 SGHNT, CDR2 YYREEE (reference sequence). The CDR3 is CASSSPGQTQYF. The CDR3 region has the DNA TGTGCCAGCAGCTCCCCGGGTCAGACCCAGTACTTC.

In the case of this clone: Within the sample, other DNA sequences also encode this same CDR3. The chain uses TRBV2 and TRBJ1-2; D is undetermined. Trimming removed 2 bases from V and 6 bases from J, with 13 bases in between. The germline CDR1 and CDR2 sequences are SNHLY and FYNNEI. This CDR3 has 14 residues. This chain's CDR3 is CASSELLGRDGYTF. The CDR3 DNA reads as TGTGCCAGCAGTGAACTTCTAGGGCGGGATGGCTACACCTTC.

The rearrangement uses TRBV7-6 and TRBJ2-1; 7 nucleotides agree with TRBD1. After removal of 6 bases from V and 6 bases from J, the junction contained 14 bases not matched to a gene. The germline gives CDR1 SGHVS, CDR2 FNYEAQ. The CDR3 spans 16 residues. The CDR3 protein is CASSPWTGVRGNEQFF. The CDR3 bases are TGTGCCAGCAGTCCCTGGACAGGAGTGAGGGGCAATGAGCAGTTCTTC.

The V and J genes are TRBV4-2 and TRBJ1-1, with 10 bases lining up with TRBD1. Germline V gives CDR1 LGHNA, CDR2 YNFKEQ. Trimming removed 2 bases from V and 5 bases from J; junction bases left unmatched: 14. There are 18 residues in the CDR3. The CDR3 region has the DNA TGTGCCAGCAGCCAAAATCTTAACCCGGGACAGGGGCGGACTGAAGCTTTCTTT. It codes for CASSQNLNPGQGRTEAFF.

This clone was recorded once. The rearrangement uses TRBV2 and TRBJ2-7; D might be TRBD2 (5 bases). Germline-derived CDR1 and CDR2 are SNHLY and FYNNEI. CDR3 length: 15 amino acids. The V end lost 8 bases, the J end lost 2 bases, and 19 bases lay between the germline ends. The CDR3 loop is CASEPGSSLPYEQYF. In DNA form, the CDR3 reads TGTGCCAGCGAACCGGGATCAAGTCTTCCCTACGAGCAGTACTTC.

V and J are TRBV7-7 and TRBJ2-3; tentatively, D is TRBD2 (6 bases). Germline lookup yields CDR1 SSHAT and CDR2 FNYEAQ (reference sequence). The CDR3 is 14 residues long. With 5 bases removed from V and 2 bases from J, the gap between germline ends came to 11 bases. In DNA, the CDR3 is TGTGCCAGCAGCATTAGCGGCCCCACAGATACGCAGTATTTT. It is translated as CASSISGPTDTQYF.